This T cell receptor beta chain was retrieved from a study of ipilimumab plus nivolumab after autologous stem cell transplantation. The V end was cut by 2 bases, the J end by 2 bases, with 11 bases between. CDR1 and CDR2 from the germline V gene are SGHRS and YFSETQ. This CDR3 region has 15 residues. Measured with immunoSEQ multiplex PCR; TCRdb has only the in-frame clones, and not every one. The table records fewer than 30,000 clones, 86% of them present only once. Specimen: PBMCs, collected in a trial of ipilimumab plus nivolumab as post-transplant consolidation. The chain is built from TRBV5-1 and TRBJ2-1; tentative D call: TRBD2 (6 bases). The clonotype comes from a male donor with diffuse large B-cell lymphoma. CDR3 region: CASSFRRGTYNEQFF. In DNA form, the CDR3 reads TGCGCCAGCAGCTTTCGACGGGGGACCTACAATGAGCAGTTCTTC.